This TCR beta chain appears in the sequencing data of a study of beta chain features in type 1 diabetes. Regarding the study as a whole: Within the patient group, naive, central memory and Treg TCRB repertoires appeared more similar to each other than within healthy donors. A potential PCR bias toward shorter templates would be equal in patient and control samples.

For this clone: The antigen remains unidentified.

The length of the CDR3 is 14 residues. V was clipped by 3 bases and J by 7 bases, with 12 bases between them. Germline CDR1 is KGHSH and CDR2 is LQKENI. CD4+ naive, central memory, regulatory and stem cell-like memory subsets were isolated by sorting on CD45RO/CCR7/CD25/CD127/CD95/CD27. Investigators reverse transcribed all isolated RNA, so they sequenced expressed TCRB transcripts. Data came from immunoSEQ multiplex PCR; TCRdb stores just in-frame clones and leaves some out. The sample records 330,000 or so clones, around 20% being singletons. Material for sequencing was naive CD4+ T cells from blood. The TCR was taken from a woman in her late teens or twenties in good health. The rearrangement uses TRBV18 and TRBJ2-2; D perhaps matches TRBD2 (6 bases). CDR3 sequence: CASSPGGPIGELFF. As DNA, the CDR3 is TGTGCCAGCTCACCGGGGGGACCGATCGGGGAGCTGTTTTTT.